The 10 T cell receptor beta chains below all came from one sample that was sequenced in a study of T cell responses to AZD1222 COVID-19 vaccine. TCRdb's table, derived via immunoSEQ multiplex PCR, lists solely in-frame clones and lacks some. The sample carries 57,000 or so clones, roughly 70% recorded once. This sample comprised peripheral blood, obtained on day 0 of AZD1222 vaccination. The receptors here all came from an adult in good health.

CDR3 bases: TGTGCCAGCAAGGCGGGGCTTGAGAGCAATCAGCCCCAGCATTTT. As protein: CASKAGLESNQPQHF. The J gene is TRBJ1-5, the V gene TRBV2; maybe TRBD1 (5 bases). The CDR3 runs to 15 residues. Trimming stripped 7 bases from V and 1 base from J, with 14 bases between. Germline CDR1 SNHLY, CDR2 FYNNEI.

This chain uses TRBV4-1 with TRBJ2-1; 16 positions agree with TRBD2. This CDR3 has 16 amino acids. The germline V gene encodes CDR1 MGHRA and CDR2 YSYEKL. The ends lost 0 bases at V and 7 bases at J; junction bases unmatched: 0. The CDR3 sequence is CASSQEGLAGGNEQFF. CDR3 nucleotides: TGCGCCAGCAGCCAAGAGGGACTAGCGGGGGGGAATGAGCAGTTCTTC.

The chain uses TRBV4-1 and TRBJ2-5; 11 nucleotides match TRBD2. CDR1 and CDR2 from the germline V gene are MGHRA and YSYEKL. The CDR3 extends over 16 amino acids. With V trimmed by 5 bases and J by 6 bases, 11 bases remained unmatched. The CDR3 DNA is TGCGCCAGCAGCTACCTAGCGGGGGGCCTGGATAAGACCCAGTACTTC. Its protein product is CASSYLAGGLDKTQYF.

This rearrangement joins TRBV4-3 to TRBJ2-7, with a possible D match to TRBD2 (6 bases). The CDR3 spans 15 residues. Trimming took 0 bases from V and 5 from J, leaving 14 bases between them. Per germline, CDR1 LGHNA and CDR2 YSLEER. Written as DNA, the CDR3 is TGCGCCAGCAGCCAAGAAGGAGGGGCTCCCCACGAGCAGTACTTC. Residues: CASSQEGGAPHEQYF.

The sample holds a few counts of this clone. At one boundary the junction diverges from the germline segment, which might be a read error. V gene TRBV12-3 or TRBV12-4 combines with J gene TRBJ1-4; a possible D gene is TRBD1 (6 bases). This CDR3 region has 12 residues. The CDR3 loop is CASTVWGRKLFF. The CDR3 DNA follows: TGTGCTAGCACGGTTTGGGGGCGAAAACTGTTTTTT.

The sample holds one count of this clone. DNA of the CDR3: TGTGCCAGCAGCTTACGGGGTGGCGGGGGGGCCGGCACAGATACGCAGTATTTT. This sequence encodes CASSLRGGGGAGTDTQYF. The chain couples TRBV5-4 to TRBJ2-3; 9 bases fit TRBD2. The V gene end was trimmed by 2 bases and the J gene end by 1 base; junction bases not matched to a gene: 11. The CDR3 consists of 18 residues. In germline, CDR1 is SGHNT, CDR2 YYREEE (reference sequence).

This chain links TRBV6-5 with TRBJ2-3; a weak D match, TRBD1 (6 bases). The germline V and J ends were trimmed by 6 bases and 5 bases, with 12 bases remaining between them. This CDR3 is built from 13 residues. CDR1 is MNHEY, CDR2 SVGAGI, per germline. The CDR3 bases are TGTGCCAGCAGCTCCTACAGGGAAGATACGCAGTATTTT. Translating gives CASSSYREDTQYF.

The chain combines TRBV7-2 with TRBJ2-7, with 10 bases lining up with TRBD1. Germline loops: CDR1 SGHTA, CDR2 FQGNSA. The trim removed 1 base at V and 4 bases at J, leaving 7 bases unmatched. This CDR3 is built from 16 residues. CDR3 nucleotides: TGTGCCAGCAGCTTAGTGTCGACAGGGGGCTATTACGAGCAGTACTTC. Residues: CASSLVSTGGYYEQYF.

The rearrangement links TRBV9 to TRBJ2-1; D is perhaps TRBD2 (6 bases). Germline V CDR1 and CDR2: SGDLS, YYNGEE. The V and J ends lost 5 bases and 10 bases respectively, with 10 bases between them. This CDR3 is 11 amino acids long. The CDR3 nucleotides read TGTGCCAGCAGTGTAAGCGGGGAGCAGTTCTTC. Encoded protein: CASSVSGEQFF.

The chain uses TRBV12-3 or TRBV12-4 and TRBJ1-5; TRBD1 aligns across 8 bases. V was clipped by 4 bases and J by 7 bases; unmatched bases: 3. The CDR3 extends over 13 amino acids. The CDR3 DNA reads as TGTGCCAGCAGTTCCCGACAGGGGCAGCCCCAGCATTTT. It is translated as CASSSRQGQPQHF.